This TCR beta chain was retrieved from a study of cytomegalovirus exposure and HLA in healthy donors. Looking at the study overall: When 398 donors were genotyped, roughly four fifths of them were found to fall in the Caucasian-associated ancestry cluster.

Study results and limitations: Analyses of presence/absence relied on an assumption of roughly uniform sequencing depth across donors. In a later analysis, at a false discovery rate of 0.05, under 20,000 TCR beta sequences were associated with HLA alleles.

The primer mix had 60 Vbeta and 13 Jbeta primers. Here immunoSEQ multiplex PCR was the method, and the copy in TCRdb shows in-frame clones only, minus some. The sample has some 200,000 clones, over 70% seen once; the top ten hold under 0.85%. This clone was seen a handful of times. The antigen is unknown. This CDR3 comprises 13 residues. Germline loops: CDR1 MNHEY, CDR2 SVGAGI. V gave up 2 bases and J gave up 4 bases, with 8 bases separating them. At sampling all donors were nominally healthy, likely with unrecorded immune exposures. What was sequenced was PBMCs. The origin of this receptor is a boy aged 2 to 9 in good health and CMV-seronegative. The chain links TRBV6-5 to TRBJ1-2; tentative D call: TRBD1 (6 bases). The CDR3 protein is CASSYGGIYGYTF. Here the CDR3 DNA reads TGTGCCAGCAGTTACGGGGGCATCTATGGCTACACCTTC.